Shown below are 19 T cell receptor beta chains from a single sample sequenced in a study of T-cell reconstitution after alpha-beta-depleted transplantation in children (dated by TCRdb to 2016 to 2017). Libraries came from PCR. TCRdb shows the sequencer as Illumina HiSeq 2500. TCR library preparation used molecular barcoding, with unique molecular identifiers applied to normalize quantification of the TCRbeta repertoire. TCRdb cleaned the public reads at Q25 with fastp, built clones with MiXCR and kept in-frame beta chains. When rows share a CDR3 protein, they turn into one entry using the most common DNA and genes. Here the sample has about 400,000 distinct CDR3 sequences; 13% occur a single time. Of the sample, around 4.1% is held by the ten largest clones. The sequences come from PBMCs, collected from the stem cell graft. These receptors were obtained from a human donor who donated a stem cell graft to a child with Fanconi anemia.

This chain joins TRBV6-1 and TRBJ1-5; 7 bases match TRBD1. The V segment lost 4 bases and the J segment 0 bases; nucleotides outside the gene matches: 3. Germline V gene data show CDR1 as MNHNS and CDR2 as SASEGT. The CDR3 is 15 residues long. CDR3 in DNA: TGTGCCAGCAGTGCGGGACAGTATAGCAATCAGCCCCAGCATTTT. Its protein is CASSAGQYSNQPQHF.

The genes are TRBV4-3 and TRBJ2-1, with 7 bases matching TRBD2. The V gene's germline CDR1 is LGHNA and CDR2 YSLEER. The CDR3 has 16 amino acids. The ends lost 0 bases at V and 3 bases at J; junction bases unmatched: 5. CDR3 DNA sequence: TGCGCCAGCAGCCAAGACTCACTAGCGAACTACAATGAGCAGTTCTTC. It is translated as CASSQDSLANYNEQFF.

In this sample, this clonotype turned up a few times. The V and J genes are TRBV6-1 and TRBJ1-4; D is possibly TRBD1 (5 bases). There are 13 residues in the CDR3. Germline CDR1 reads MNHNS; CDR2 reads SASEGT. Trimming pared 5 bases from V and 8 bases from J, leaving 12 bases between. In DNA, the CDR3 is TGTGCCAGCAGTCGGGGACTGGGAGAAAAACTGTTTTTT. Its protein is CASSRGLGEKLFF.

The chain recombines TRBV20-1 with TRBJ1-3; TRBD1 matches 7 bases. The CDR3 consists of 17 residues. Germline V gene data show CDR1 as DFQATT and CDR2 as SNEGSKA (reference sequence). Losses at the gene ends were 1 base for V and 0 bases for J; bases not matched to a gene: 9. The CDR3, as DNA: TGCAGTGCTAGAGGGCAGGGGGGCCGGATCTCTGGAAACACCATATATTTT. Its translation is CSARGQGGRISGNTIYF.

This clonotype has more than one count but fewer than ten. This chain uses TRBV18 with TRBJ2-7; 8 positions agree with TRBD1. From germline, CDR1 is KGHSH and CDR2 LQKENI. Trimming took 3 bases from V and 6 from J; bases not matched to a gene: 7. The CDR3 is made up of 14 amino acids. The DNA for the CDR3 is TGTGCCAGCTCACCGGGGCGACAGGGGAGCGAGCAGTACGTC. Encoded protein: CASSPGRQGSEQYV.

This clonotype was detected many times. The chain carries TRBV4-3 and TRBJ2-3, with D unresolved. Trimming removed 1 base from V and 3 bases from J, with 5 bases in between. The CDR3 sequence is 13 residues long. Per germline, CDR1 LGHNA and CDR2 YSLEER. In DNA, the CDR3 is TGCGCCAGCAGCCAAGTTGGGACAGATACGCAGTATTTT. Amino acids: CASSQVGTDTQYF.

The rearrangement links TRBV7-2 to TRBJ2-1, with 15 positions matching TRBD2. Germline loops: CDR1 SGHTA, CDR2 FQGNSA. The CDR3 runs to 16 residues. Trimming at V came to 4 bases and at J to 9 bases, leaving 7 bases not matched to a gene. In nucleotides, the CDR3 is TGTGCCAGCAGCTCCAGGACTAGCGGGGGGGGTGGTGAGCAGTTCTTC. Translated: CASSSRTSGGGGEQFF.

A note on this clonotype: One end of the junction varies from germline; a read error may be responsible. This chain uses TRBV29-1 with TRBJ2-5; the match to TRBD2 covers 7 bases. This CDR3 contains 13 residues. Germline V gene data show CDR1 as SQVTM and CDR2 as ANQGSEA. For the CDR3, the DNA is TGCAGCGTGGAAGGACTAGTAGGGGAGACCCAGTACTTC. Its protein product is CSVEGLVGETQYF.

This clonotype was seen ten or more times. The V gene is TRBV5-1, the J gene TRBJ2-7, with 9 positions matching TRBD1. V dropped 2 bases and J dropped 6; count of bases not matched to a gene: 9. The CDR3 consists of 15 residues. CDR1 is SGHRS, CDR2 YFSETQ, per germline. The CDR3 nucleotides are TGCGCCAGCAGCTTCGGAACAGGGGGCGTTCTCGAGCAGTACTTC. The encoded protein is CASSFGTGGVLEQYF.

This clonotype came up many times. The chain links TRBV3-1 to TRBJ1-1; D uncertain. Germline loops: CDR1 LGHDT, CDR2 YNNKEL (reference sequence). The CDR3 extends over 13 amino acids. Trimming pared 4 bases from V and 5 bases from J, leaving 11 bases between. The CDR3 here is CASSLIEGTEAFF. Written as DNA, the CDR3 is TGTGCCAGCAGCCTCATTGAAGGGACTGAAGCTTTCTTT. The full variable domain, in which reference TRBV3-1 and TRBJ1-1 provide the parts outside the CDR3, is DTAVSQTPKYLVTQMGNDKSIKCEQNLGHDTMYWYKQDSKKFLKIMFSYNNKELIINETVPNRFSPKSPDKAHLNLHINSLELGDSAVYFCASSLIEGTEAFFGQGTRLTVV.

In its sample, this clonotype was seen a few times. V and J are TRBV20-1 and TRBJ1-5, with TRBD1 matching 7 bases. Germline values: CDR1 DFQATT, CDR2 SNEGSKA (reference sequence). The CDR3 spans 13 residues. The J segment lost 5 bases and the V segment lost 4 bases, leaving 5 bases of the junction unmatched. In DNA, the CDR3 is TGCAGTGCTACCTACAGGGGCGATCAGCCCCAGCATTTT. Its protein product is CSATYRGDQPQHF.

This clonotype was found a few times. The chain employs TRBV20-1 and TRBJ2-5; TRBD1 might be the D (5 bases). Trimming removed 0 bases from V and 2 bases from J, with 16 bases in between. The CDR3 length is 16 residues. Germline CDR1 reads DFQATT; CDR2 reads SNEGSKA (reference sequence). The CDR3 loop reads CSARDFRGRGQETQYF. Written as DNA, the CDR3 is TGCAGTGCTAGAGATTTTAGGGGTCGTGGACAAGAGACCCAGTACTTC.

A word on this clonotype: One end of the junction varies from germline; a read error may be responsible. The CDR3 region has the DNA TGCGTCAGCAGATCAGGGTGGGAAGAGACCCAGTACTTC. Protein: CVSRSGWEETQYF. The gene calls are TRBV5-1 and TRBJ2-5; D may be TRBD1 (5 bases). Germline V gene lookup returns CDR1 SGHRS and CDR2 YFSETQ. The CDR3 is 13 amino acids.

This clonotype appeared a few times. The rearrangement uses TRBV19 and TRBJ2-3; D possibly corresponds to TRBD1 (6 bases). Trimming shortened V by 3 bases and J by 6 bases, and 10 bases separated the two germline ends. The CDR3 length is 13 residues. Germline V gene data show CDR1 as LNHDA and CDR2 as SQIVND (reference sequence). The CDR3 DNA reads as TGTGCCAGTAGTATGATGCAGGGGGATACGCAGTATTTT. It specifies CASSMMQGDTQYF.

This chain links TRBV7-2 with TRBJ1-1; no clear D gene. The CDR3 runs 13 residues. Trimming removed 1 base from V and 6 bases from J, with 9 bases in between. From germline, CDR1 is SGHTA and CDR2 FQGNSA. The chain's CDR3 is CASSLVRRAEAFF. In DNA form, the CDR3 reads TGTGCCAGCAGCTTAGTGCGAAGGGCTGAAGCTTTCTTT.

This clonotype was picked up a small number of times. The genes are TRBV7-2 and TRBJ1-2; D remains ambiguous. The CDR3 contains 15 residues. V lost 1 base, J lost 3 bases, and 12 bases lay in between. Germline V CDR1 and CDR2: SGHTA, FQGNSA. CDR3 amino acids: CASSLVSRSDYGYTF. In DNA form, the CDR3 reads TGTGCCAGCAGCTTAGTGTCCCGGAGTGACTATGGCTACACCTTC.

The table lists this clonotype with a few counts. The chain is built from TRBV4-2 and TRBJ2-5; 9 positions match TRBD1. Germline-derived CDR1 and CDR2 are LGHNA and YNFKEQ. This CDR3 is 21 amino acids long. V lost 0 bases and J lost 1; bases outside the gene matches: 18. The DNA of the CDR3 is TGTGCCAGCAGCCAAGAATTCGGCGTATCAGGGACAGGGACAACCCAAGAGACCCAGTACTTC. Translated, it gives CASSQEFGVSGTGTTQETQYF.

The rearrangement links TRBV29-1 to TRBJ2-1; D could derive from TRBD1 or TRBD2 (5 bases each). V gave up 8 bases and J gave up 10 bases, with 12 bases separating them. CDR1 and CDR2 (germline): SQVTM, ANQGSEA. CDR3 length: 10 residues. CDR3 coding DNA: TGCAGCCACGGCAGGGAGGAGCAGTTCTTC. As protein: CSHGREEQFF.

The chain's CDR3 is CASTGTGTEFDEQFF. Written as DNA, the CDR3 is TGTGCCAGCACCGGAACCGGGACAGAGTTCGATGAGCAGTTCTTC. The chain has TRBV12-3 or TRBV12-4 and TRBJ2-1; 7 bases are a match to TRBD1. The CDR3 is 15 amino acids. Trimming cost V 7 bases and J 8 bases; bases outside gene matches: 14.